The next 8 T cell receptor beta chains were all read from a single sample in a study of blood T cell repertoires in COVID-19. Method: immunoSEQ multiplex PCR; TCRdb's copy keeps in-frame clones and lacks some. Of 200,000 to 250,000 clones in the sample, approximately 85% were seen once. Sequences were obtained from peripheral blood. The source is a man older than 75 with acute or convalescent COVID-19.

The genes are TRBV5-1 and TRBJ2-5, with TRBD1 as a possible D gene (5 bases). Germline values: CDR1 SGHRS, CDR2 YFSETQ. There are 13 residues in the CDR3. Trimming shortened V by 4 bases and J by 5 bases, and 12 bases separated the two germline ends. The CDR3 bases are TGCGCCAGCAGCGGGCTGGGGCGGGAGACCCAGTACTTC. Encoded protein: CASSGLGRETQYF.

The J gene is TRBJ1-1, the V gene TRBV5-4; no definite D call. The CDR3 spans 15 residues. V shed 2 bases and J shed 4 bases, with 15 bases lying between them. CDR1 is SGHNT, CDR2 YYREEE, per germline (reference sequence). As DNA, the CDR3 is TGTGCCAGCAGCTTTTACCGGGGTTTGGGCACTGAAGCTTTCTTT. Its translation: CASSFYRGLGTEAFF.

V gene TRBV7-2 combines with J gene TRBJ1-2, with D unresolved. CDR1 and CDR2 (germline): SGHTA, FQGNSA. Between the trimmed V and J ends, which lost 3 bases and 1 base, there was a span of 9 bases. The CDR3 has 14 amino acids. The CDR3 DNA reads as TGTGCCAGCAGCTTGTCGTTCTTTAACTATGGCTACACCTTC. It encodes CASSLSFFNYGYTF.

This chain uses TRBV5-1 with TRBJ2-1; TRBD2 aligns across 8 bases. This CDR3 region has 15 residues. The junction had 9 bases not matched to a gene; V was cut back by 4 bases and J by 6 bases. Germline V gene data show CDR1 as SGHRS and CDR2 as YFSETQ. The CDR3 protein is CASSPPGGAPNEQFF. CDR3 bases: TGCGCCAGCAGCCCGCCCGGGGGGGCCCCCAATGAGCAGTTCTTC.

DNA of the CDR3: TGTGCCAGCATGCGGAGGGAGACCCAGTACTTC. Protein sequence: CASMRRETQYF. The V call is TRBV2, the J call TRBJ2-5; D might be TRBD2 (5 bases). Germline V gene sequence: CDR1 SNHLY, CDR2 FYNNEI. The CDR3 length is 11 residues. Trimming left V 7 bases short and J 5 bases short, with 8 bases between.

The chain uses TRBV6-5 and TRBJ1-6; D perhaps matches TRBD1 (5 bases). CDR1 is MNHEY and CDR2 is SVGAGI in the germline V gene. The CDR3 sequence is 14 residues long. Between the trimmed V and J ends, which lost 6 bases and 6 bases, there was a span of 12 bases. The CDR3 region has the DNA TGTGCCAGCAGCCCCCACCAGGGTAATTCACCCCTCCACTTT. Amino acids: CASSPHQGNSPLHF.

The chain has TRBV18 and TRBJ1-1; TRBD1 agrees at 10 bases. J gave up 4 bases and V 0 bases, and 2 bases lay outside the gene matches. The germline V gene encodes CDR1 KGHSH and CDR2 LQKENI. The CDR3 contains 15 residues. CDR3 amino acids: CASSPPTGGRTEAFF. CDR3 bases: TGTGCCAGCTCACCACCGACAGGGGGCCGCACTGAAGCTTTCTTT.

The V gene is TRBV2, the J gene TRBJ1-2; D uncertain. CDR1 is SNHLY, CDR2 FYNNEI, per germline. The CDR3 is 13 amino acids. The germline V and J ends were trimmed by 3 bases and 2 bases, with 7 bases remaining between them. CDR3 loop: CASSDGLNYGYTF. The CDR3 DNA sequence: TGTGCCAGCAGTGATGGCTTGAACTATGGCTACACCTTC. The whole variable domain, filled in from reference TRBV2 and TRBJ1-2, reads EPEVTQTPSHQVTQMGQEVILRCVPISNHLYFYWYRQILGQKVEFLVSFYNNEISEKSEIFDDQFSVERPDGSNFTLKIRSTKLEDSAMYFCASSDGLNYGYTFGSGTRLTVV.